The 21 T cell receptor beta chains below come from one sample, sequenced in a study of T cell responses to AZD1222 COVID-19 vaccine. Assay used: immunoSEQ multiplex PCR; TCRdb lists only in-frame clones, some missing. The sample yields around 84,000 clones, 92% seen once. Source: peripheral blood, taken on day 0 of MenACWY control vaccination. These receptors were obtained from an adult in good health.

The rearrangement joins TRBV5-1 to TRBJ2-3, with a possible D match to TRBD2 (6 bases). Trimming cost V 0 bases and J 3 bases, with 11 bases left between them. Looked up from germline, CDR1 is SGHRS and CDR2 is YFSETQ. The CDR3 runs to 15 residues. In nucleotides, the CDR3 is TGCGCCAGCAGCTTGGGATCGGGAGATACAGATACGCAGTATTTT. Protein product: CASSLGSGDTDTQYF.

This chain links TRBV27 with TRBJ2-1; 10 bases fit TRBD2. The length of the CDR3 is 15 residues. V trimming: 4 bases; J trimming: 9 bases; junction bases outside the gene matches: 9. From germline, CDR1 is MNHEY and CDR2 SMNVEV (reference sequence). CDR3 region: CASSSSGSAGSEQFF. The DNA for the CDR3 is TGTGCCAGCAGTTCTAGCGGGAGCGCAGGGAGTGAGCAGTTCTTC.

The rearrangement links TRBV6-1 to TRBJ1-3, with a tentative D call TRBD1 (5 bases). Per the germline V gene, CDR1 is MNHNS and CDR2 is SASEGT. Between the trimmed V and J ends, which lost 5 bases and 0 bases, there was a span of 14 bases. CDR3 length: 16 amino acids. The CDR3 bases are TGTGCCAGCAGTCAAGATCCTGACAGCTCTGGAAACACCATATATTTT. It translates to CASSQDPDSSGNTIYF.

The rearrangement joins TRBV7-6 to TRBJ2-1; 10 bases map to TRBD2. Germline loops: CDR1 SGHVS, CDR2 FNYEAQ. This CDR3 is 16 amino acids long. V dropped 0 bases and J dropped 4; count of bases not matched to a gene: 3. The CDR3 loop reads CASSLAGTSVYNEQFF. The CDR3 region has the DNA TGTGCCAGCAGCTTAGCTGGGACTAGCGTTTACAATGAGCAGTTCTTC. Full variable domain (outside the CDR3, taken from reference TRBV7-6 and TRBJ2-1): GAGVSQSPRYKVTKRGQDVALRCDPISGHVSLYWYRQALGQGPEFLTYFNYEAQQDKSGLPNDRFSAERPEGSISTLTIQRTEQRDSAMYRCASSLAGTSVYNEQFFGPGTRLTVL.

In DNA, the CDR3 is TGTGCCAGCAGGGTGTGGTACTCTGGAAACACCATATATTTT. This sequence encodes CASRVWYSGNTIYF. V gene TRBV6-5 combines with J gene TRBJ1-3; no firm D call. The CDR3 spans 14 residues. Germline V gene lookup returns CDR1 MNHEY and CDR2 SVGAGI. The V and J ends lost 6 bases and 0 bases respectively, with 9 bases between them.

V gene TRBV4-3 combines with J gene TRBJ1-1; D may be TRBD1 (6 bases). With 3 bases removed from V and 8 bases from J, the gap between germline ends came to 19 bases. The CDR3 covers 15 residues. Germline CDR1 and CDR2: LGHNA and YSLEER. CDR3 bases: TGCGCCAGCAGCCACTCAATAACGGGGGCTTCCGAAGCTTTCTTT. This translates into CASSHSITGASEAFF.

V gene TRBV28 combines with J gene TRBJ1-5; TRBD1 aligns across 10 bases. V dropped 8 bases and J dropped 2; count of bases not matched to a gene: 12. CDR3 length equals 17 residues. Germline assignment: CDR1 MDHEN and CDR2 SYDVKM. The CDR3 here is CASRPSTGGFGNQPQHF. The CDR3, as DNA: TGTGCCAGCCGACCCTCGACAGGGGGCTTTGGCAATCAGCCCCAGCATTTT.

The table lists this clone with a few counts. The chain joins TRBV5-1 to TRBJ2-7; TRBD1 matches 8 bases. J gave up 5 bases and V 4 bases, and 11 bases lay outside the gene matches. This CDR3 has 15 residues. Germline CDR1 is SGHRS and CDR2 is YFSETQ. This CDR3 is CASSTGTGPDDEQYF. The CDR3 region has the DNA TGCGCCAGCAGCACAGGGACAGGCCCGGATGACGAGCAGTACTTC. The full variable domain, its missing parts supplied by reference TRBV5-1 and TRBJ2-7, is KAGVTQTPRYLIKTRGQQVTLSCSPISGHRSVSWYQQTPGQGLQFLFEYFSETQRNKGNFPGRFSGRQFSNSRSEMNVSTLELGDSALYLCASSTGTGPDDEQYFGPGTRLTVT.

The J gene is TRBJ1-1, the V gene TRBV2; 8 bases map to TRBD1. After removal of 8 bases from V and 5 bases from J, the junction contained 4 bases not matched to a gene. CDR3 length equals 12 residues. The germline V gene has CDR1 SNHLY and CDR2 FYNNEI. The CDR3 protein is CASGQGMTEAFF. CDR3 nucleotides: TGTGCCAGCGGACAGGGAATGACTGAAGCTTTCTTT.

The chain employs TRBV6-5 and TRBJ1-1; TRBD1 aligns across 7 bases. V dropped 10 bases and J dropped 1; count of bases not matched to a gene: 9. The CDR3 runs to 14 residues. CDR1 MNHEY and CDR2 SVGAGI come from the germline V gene. The CDR3: CATRSDRANTEAFF. The CDR3 DNA follows: TGTGCCACCAGATCAGACAGGGCGAACACTGAAGCTTTCTTT.

This clone has just one count. The rearrangement uses TRBV5-6 and TRBJ1-2; TRBD1 might be the D (5 bases). The CDR3 extends over 11 amino acids. The germline V and J ends were trimmed by 0 bases and 10 bases, with 7 bases remaining between them. Germline CDR1 is SGHDT and CDR2 is YYEEEE. The CDR3, as DNA: TGTGCCAGCAGCTTGGCAGGGATCTACACCTTC. Amino acid sequence: CASSLAGIYTF.

The genes are TRBV10-1 and TRBJ1-2; 9 bases line up with TRBD1. The germline V gene encodes CDR1 WNHNN and CDR2 SYGVQD (reference sequence). V lost 6 bases to trimming and J lost 6 bases; unmatched junction nucleotides: 8. The CDR3 totals 14 residues. For the CDR3, the DNA is TGCGCCAGCAGAGGGACAGGGATTTGGAATGGCTACACCTTC. As protein: CASRGTGIWNGYTF.

This chain joins TRBV18 and TRBJ1-2, with TRBD1 as a possible D gene (6 bases). Germline CDR1 and CDR2: KGHSH and LQKENI. The CDR3 runs 13 residues. V gave up 3 bases and J gave up 3 bases, with 8 bases separating them. This CDR3 reads CASSPRQDYGYTF. In DNA, the CDR3 is TGTGCCAGCTCACCCCGACAGGACTATGGCTACACCTTC.

This chain joins TRBV12-3 or TRBV12-4 and TRBJ1-4; the match to TRBD1 covers 9 bases. V was clipped by 6 bases and J by 8 bases; unmatched bases: 4. This CDR3 contains 13 residues. The CDR3 DNA reads as TGTGCCAGCAGGGGGACAGGGATAGAAAAACTGTTTTTT. Translating gives CASRGTGIEKLFF.

The CDR3 loop is CASSPSGSYNEQFF. CDR3 in DNA: TGTGCCAGCAGCCCTAGCGGCTCCTACAATGAGCAGTTCTTC. This chain links TRBV7-3 with TRBJ2-1; TRBD2 matches at 7 bases. CDR3 length: 14 amino acids. Trimming cost V 5 bases and J 0 bases; bases outside gene matches: 1. Germline V gene sequence: CDR1 SGHTA, CDR2 FQGTGA.

V is TRBV2 and J is TRBJ2-5, with D possibly being TRBD1 (5 bases). The CDR3 sequence is 13 residues long. V shed 3 bases and J shed 2 bases, with 7 bases lying between them. In germline, CDR1 is SNHLY, CDR2 FYNNEI. CDR3 residues: CASSDDSQETQYF. The CDR3 nucleotides read TGTGCCAGCAGTGACGACAGTCAAGAGACCCAGTACTTC.

This clone was seen once. V usage is TRBV7-9 and J usage is TRBJ1-3; TRBD1 aligns across 9 bases. The CDR3 contains 17 residues. Trimming cost V 2 bases and J 0 bases; bases outside gene matches: 5. CDR1 SEHNR and CDR2 FQNEAQ come from the germline V gene (reference sequence). For the CDR3, the DNA is TGTGCCAGCAGCTTATTGACAGGGGGATCCTCTGGAAACACCATATATTTT. Protein product: CASSLLTGGSSGNTIYF. The variable domain in full, completed from reference TRBV7-9 and TRBJ1-3, reads DTGVSQNPRHKITKRGQNVTFRCDPISEHNRLYWYRQTLGQGPEFLTYFQNEAQLEKSRLLSDRFSAERPKGSFSTLEIQRTEQGDSAMYLCASSLLTGGSSGNTIYFGEGSWLTVV.

This rearrangement joins TRBV4-1 to TRBJ2-5; D remains unclear. Looked up from germline, CDR1 is MGHRA and CDR2 is YSYEKL. The CDR3 spans 15 residues. V was pared by 0 bases and J by 2 bases, with 10 bases between. CDR3 protein: CASSQDQGRQETQYF. CDR3 nucleotide sequence: TGCGCCAGCAGCCAAGATCAAGGCAGACAAGAGACCCAGTACTTC.

This rearrangement joins TRBV6-5 to TRBJ1-1; D uncertain. Germline V gives CDR1 MNHEY, CDR2 SVGAGI. This CDR3 has 13 residues. The V end lost 4 bases, the J end lost 2 bases, and 8 bases lay between the germline ends. DNA for the CDR3: TGTGCCAGCAGTTCCTTACTAAACACTGAAGCTTTCTTT. It encodes CASSSLLNTEAFF.

This chain uses TRBV11-3 with TRBJ2-3; D unresolved. The CDR3 contains 12 residues. V was pared by 0 bases and J by 6 bases, with 4 bases between. Germline V gene sequence: CDR1 SGHNT, CDR2 YENEEA. CDR3 in DNA: TGTGCCAGCAGCTTAGACGGGGATACGCAGTATTTT. Translating gives CASSLDGDTQYF.

On this clone: At one of its ends the junction is not consistent with the germline gene, which may arise from a read error. The J gene is TRBJ1-1, the V gene TRBV13; maybe TRBD1 (5 bases). From germline, CDR1 is PRHDT and CDR2 FYEKMQ (reference sequence). The CDR3 has 13 residues. The DNA for the CDR3 is TGTGCCAGCAGCCTAGGACAGAACACTGAAGCTTTCTTT. Its protein is CASSLGQNTEAFF.